This T cell receptor beta chain was identified in a study of vaccination and CD4 T cells after COVID-19. Study at large: The convalescents comprised six males and four females, two of them Hispanic.

Scientists ran DNA taken from cultured CD4+ T cells through the Oncomine TCR Beta short-read assay for sequencing. TCRdb re-derived calls from the PCR reads in MiXCR, one entry per CDR3 protein. The sample gives about 11,000 distinct CDR3 sequences, around three fifths of which show up once; 26% is in the top ten. Treatment given: approximately nine-day PBMC culture with coronavirus spike peptide pools or control peptides (ViraFEST assay). The V gene's germline CDR1 is LNHDA and CDR2 SQIVND (reference sequence). The length of the CDR3 is 15 residues. V was trimmed by 5 bases and J by 3 bases, leaving 14 bases between them. On this clonotype: Its antigen is undetermined.

This receptor was taken from a human donor who had recovered from COVID-19. Material: CD4+ T cells from blood, cultured in vitro, obtained before SARS-CoV-2 vaccination. This chain uses TRBV19 with TRBJ1-5; D ambiguous. CDR3: CASSVRTETNQPQHF. In DNA, the CDR3 is TGTGCCAGTAGTGTACGTACAGAGACCAATCAGCCCCAGCATTTT.